The 23 T cell receptor beta chains listed next were all sequenced from one sample in a study of radiation and T cells in renal cell carcinoma. The repertoire was sequenced with immunoSEQ multiplex PCR; TCRdb's copy has only in-frame clones and lacks some. The repertoire holds approximately 90,000 clones, around four fifths seen once, with 9.4% in the top ten. Time point of the sample: blood 4 weeks post-SBRT, at nephrectomy. Documented treatment: 15 Gy SBRT to primary tumor, nephrectomy 4 weeks later. Sequencing used blood, obtained from a patient whose treatment included radiotherapy and nephrectomy. The receptors originated from a man between 50 and 59 years old with renal cell carcinoma.

The chain joins TRBV6-5 to TRBJ1-4; weak D call: TRBD1 (5 bases). The V gene's germline CDR1 is MNHEY and CDR2 SVGAGI. The CDR3 totals 14 residues. V was shortened by 6 bases and J by 7 bases, with 15 bases between the two germline ends. CDR3 residues: CASRGRGIREKLFF. The CDR3 DNA is TGTGCCAGCAGGGGGCGGGGAATACGTGAAAAACTGTTTTTT.

The chain has TRBV21-1 and TRBJ2-4; TRBD1 is the table's D call and was not checked against the DNA. TRBV21-1 has pseudogene status. The length of the CDR3 is 12 residues. Here the CDR3 DNA reads TGTGCCAGCACCCAGGGCAGAACGATTCAGTACTTC. Translating it yields CASTQGRTIQYF.

This chain uses TRBV4-2 with TRBJ1-6; the D is unclear. Trimming pared 0 bases from V and 0 bases from J, leaving 15 bases between. The germline gives CDR1 LGHNA, CDR2 YNFKEQ. This CDR3 spans 19 amino acids. The CDR3 region is CASSQDYGRRNSYNSPLHF. CDR3 sequence (DNA): TGTGCCAGCAGCCAAGATTACGGCAGAAGAAACTCCTATAATTCACCCCTCCACTTT.

The V call is TRBV4-1, the J call TRBJ2-7, with 9 nucleotides matching TRBD2. CDR1 and CDR2 (germline): MGHRA, YSYEKL. The CDR3 sequence is 15 residues long. With V trimmed by 4 bases and J by 3 bases, 7 bases remained unmatched. In nucleotides, the CDR3 is TGCGCCAGCAGCCCCAGCTGGACTAGCGACTACGAGCAGTACTTC. This translates into CASSPSWTSDYEQYF.

The rearrangement links TRBV5-4 to TRBJ2-5; perhaps TRBD1 as D (6 bases). Germline-derived CDR1 and CDR2 are SGHNT and YYREEE (reference sequence). The CDR3 is 18 residues long. Trimming pared 2 bases from V and 1 base from J, leaving 21 bases between. CDR3: CASSFKLTPGHLQETQYF. CDR3 DNA: TGTGCCAGCAGCTTCAAACTGACCCCGGGACACCTCCAAGAGACCCAGTACTTC.

This clone was seen a handful of times. This chain uses TRBV19 with TRBJ1-3; no firm D call. The germline CDR1 and CDR2 sequences are LNHDA and SQIVND (reference sequence). V was trimmed by 5 bases and J by 0 bases, leaving 11 bases between them. The CDR3 spans 15 residues. DNA of the CDR3: TGTGCCAGTAGTCCCATGGGGAGCTCTGGAAACACCATATATTTT. Translation gives CASSPMGSSGNTIYF.

The chain links TRBV6-4 to TRBJ1-1; no clear D gene. The CDR3 is made up of 13 amino acids. Trimming removed 5 bases at V and 1 base at J, with 8 bases between. Germline V gene sequence: CDR1 MRHNA, CDR2 SNTAGT. The CDR3 reads CASSRQENTEAFF. The CDR3 DNA reads TGTGCCAGCAGTCGGCAGGAGAACACTGAAGCTTTCTTT.

By proportion, this clone is medium-sized (0.01 to 0.1%). The gene calls are TRBV5-4 and TRBJ1-2; TRBD1 is a possible D gene (6 bases). The CDR3 is 14 residues long. The germline CDR1 and CDR2 sequences are SGHNT and YYREEE (reference sequence). The V end lost 1 base, the J end lost 5 bases, and 12 bases lay between the germline ends. CDR3 sequence: CASSLSGARYGYTF. The CDR3 nucleotides are TGTGCCAGCAGCTTGTCAGGGGCAAGGTATGGCTACACCTTC.

This clone was picked up one time. This chain connects TRBV2 to TRBJ2-7; D not resolved. Trimming shortened V by 8 bases and J by 4 bases, and 12 bases separated the two germline ends. Germline CDR1 is SNHLY and CDR2 is FYNNEI. CDR3 length: 12 residues. The CDR3 DNA sequence: TGTGCCAGCCGATGGGAAGGTTACGAGCAGTACTTC. This codes for CASRWEGYEQYF.

The CDR3 DNA follows: TGTGCCAGCAGCTCCCAAAGCGGACTACGGAGGTACGAGCAGTACTTC. This codes for CASSSQSGLRRYEQYF. The chain links TRBV13 to TRBJ2-7; D may be TRBD2 (6 bases). V lost 4 bases, J lost 4 bases, and 20 bases lay in between. CDR1 PRHDT and CDR2 FYEKMQ come from the germline V gene (reference sequence). The CDR3 covers 16 residues.

The chain joins TRBV6-4 to TRBJ2-1; D might be TRBD1 (6 bases). Trimming pared 7 bases from V and 4 bases from J, leaving 14 bases between. The CDR3 contains 14 residues. Germline CDR1 MRHNA, CDR2 SNTAGT. The CDR3 sequence: CASKTGRTYNEQFF. The CDR3, as DNA: TGTGCCAGCAAGACAGGAAGAACATACAATGAGCAGTTCTTC.

The chain has TRBV30 and TRBJ2-6; D ambiguous. The V gene lost 3 bases and the J gene lost 4 bases, with 4 bases spanning the gap. CDR3 length: 12 amino acids. Germline V gene sequence: CDR1 GTSNPN, CDR2 SVGIG (reference sequence). The CDR3 loop is CAWSTGANVLTF. The CDR3 nucleotides are TGTGCCTGGAGCACCGGGGCCAACGTCCTGACTTTC. The full variable domain, completed using reference TRBV30 and TRBJ2-6, is SQTIHQWPATLVQPVGSPLSLECTVEGTSNPNLYWYRQAAGRGLQLLFYSVGIGQISSEVPQNLSASRPQDRQFILSSKKLLLSDSGFYLCAWSTGANVLTFGAGSRLTVL.

V gene TRBV18 combines with J gene TRBJ1-5; possibly TRBD1 for D (6 bases). Germline values: CDR1 KGHSH, CDR2 LQKENI. The V end was cut by 1 base, the J end by 4 bases, with 11 bases between. This CDR3 region has 15 residues. The CDR3 region has the DNA TGTGCCAGCTCACCACAAGGCCAGGGGAATCAGCCCCAGCATTTT. Its protein is CASSPQGQGNQPQHF.

The DNA of the CDR3 is TGTGCCAGCAGCGCGACAGGGGCCGAAAATTCACCCCTCCACTTT. Translating it yields CASSATGAENSPLHF. The rearrangement joins TRBV6-5 to TRBJ1-6; 8 bases map to TRBD1. Germline CDR1 MNHEY, CDR2 SVGAGI. Trimming at V came to 6 bases and at J to 7 bases, leaving 8 bases not matched to a gene. The CDR3 covers 15 residues.

This chain connects TRBV19 to TRBJ2-3, with unresolved D. Looked up from germline, CDR1 is LNHDA and CDR2 is SQIVND (reference sequence). Deletions cut 7 bases from V and 2 bases from J, with 16 bases between. The CDR3 has 15 residues. The CDR3 nucleotides read TGTGCCAGTAACCCCGACCCTGGCGACACAGATACGCAGTATTTT. Amino acid sequence: CASNPDPGDTDTQYF.

This clone was seen only once. This chain connects TRBV27 to TRBJ2-7, with unresolved D. The CDR3 spans 13 residues. V was cut by 7 bases and J by 6 bases, with 16 bases left in between. Germline CDR1 MNHEY, CDR2 SMNVEV (reference sequence). The DNA for the CDR3 is TGTGCCAGCAAAGTACTCGACGGTGGCGAGCAGTACTTC. It encodes CASKVLDGGEQYF.

V gene TRBV4-1 combines with J gene TRBJ2-1; a weak D match, TRBD2 (5 bases). Germline CDR1 reads MGHRA; CDR2 reads YSYEKL. Deletions cut 6 bases from V and 0 bases from J, with 12 bases between. The CDR3 has 15 amino acids. This chain's CDR3 is CASREMGSSYNEQFF. CDR3 DNA sequence: TGCGCCAGCAGGGAAATGGGGAGCTCCTACAATGAGCAGTTCTTC.

This chain links TRBV7-9 with TRBJ2-5; the match to TRBD2 covers 14 bases. The CDR3 covers 16 residues. Germline V gene sequence: CDR1 SEHNR, CDR2 FQNEAQ (reference sequence). Germline trimming cut 1 base from V and 4 bases from J; bases unmatched to any gene: 2. The CDR3: CASSLGLAGGPETQYF. The CDR3 nucleotides read TGTGCCAGCAGCTTAGGACTAGCGGGGGGGCCAGAGACCCAGTACTTC.

The V and J genes are TRBV28 and TRBJ1-2, with 7 bases aligning to TRBD1. Germline V CDR1 and CDR2: MDHEN, SYDVKM. The CDR3 contains 17 residues. Germline trimming cut 2 bases from V and 5 bases from J; bases unmatched to any gene: 14. The CDR3 DNA is TGTGCCAGCAGTTTACCGGGACAGCGATACGTCTGGTATGGCTACACCTTC. Its protein product is CASSLPGQRYVWYGYTF.

The chain employs TRBV6-6 and TRBJ2-7; D is possibly TRBD1 or TRBD2 (5 bases each). The CDR3 contains 14 residues. V lost 5 bases and J lost 4, with 15 bases in between. The germline gives CDR1 MNHNY, CDR2 SVGAGI (reference sequence). This CDR3 reads CASSIPGSRYEQYF. CDR3 nucleotide sequence: TGTGCCAGCAGTATTCCAGGGAGCAGGTACGAGCAGTACTTC.

This rearrangement joins TRBV6-1 to TRBJ2-1; no definite D call. The CDR3 loop spans 16 amino acids. Germline CDR1 is MNHNS and CDR2 is SASEGT. V lost 2 bases and J 0 bases, leaving 11 bases between the germline ends. The CDR3 DNA reads TGTGCCAGCAGTGAATTACGGAGCCCCTCCTACAATGAGCAGTTCTTC. The encoded protein is CASSELRSPSYNEQFF.

The gene calls are TRBV18 and TRBJ1-1, with TRBD1 matching over 12 bases. The CDR3 contains 17 residues. Germline lookup yields CDR1 KGHSH and CDR2 LQKENI. The trim removed 3 bases at V and 4 bases at J, leaving 9 bases unmatched. In DNA, the CDR3 is TGTGCCAGCTCACCTGCCGGGACAGGGGGCTGGGTCACTGAAGCTTTCTTT. It is translated as CASSPAGTGGWVTEAFF.

This chain links TRBV7-2 with TRBJ2-2; D remains unclear. The CDR3 consists of 14 residues. The germline V gene has CDR1 SGHTA and CDR2 FQGNSA. V was trimmed by 0 bases and J by 5 bases, leaving 7 bases between them. The CDR3 bases are TGTGCCAGCAGCTTAGCTGCAGGAACCGGGGAGCTGTTTTTT. Translated, it gives CASSLAAGTGELFF.